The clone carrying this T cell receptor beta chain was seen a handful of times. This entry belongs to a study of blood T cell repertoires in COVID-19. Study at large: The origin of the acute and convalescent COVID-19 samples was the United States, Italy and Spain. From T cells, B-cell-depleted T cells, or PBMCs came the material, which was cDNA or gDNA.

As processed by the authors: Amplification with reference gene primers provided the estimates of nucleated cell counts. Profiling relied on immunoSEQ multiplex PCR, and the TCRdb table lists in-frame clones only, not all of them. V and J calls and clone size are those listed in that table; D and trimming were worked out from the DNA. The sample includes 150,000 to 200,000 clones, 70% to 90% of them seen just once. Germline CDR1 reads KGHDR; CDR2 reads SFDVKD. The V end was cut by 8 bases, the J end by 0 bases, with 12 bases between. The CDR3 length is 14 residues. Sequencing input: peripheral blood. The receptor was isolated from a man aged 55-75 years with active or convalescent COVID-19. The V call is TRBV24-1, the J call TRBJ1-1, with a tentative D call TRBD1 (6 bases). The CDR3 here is CATTQGTMNTEAFF. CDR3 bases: TGTGCCACCACTCAGGGGACGATGAACACTGAAGCTTTCTTT.